A selection of T cell receptor beta chains follows, all from one sample in a study of cytomegalovirus exposure and HLA in healthy donors. The data were produced by immunoSEQ multiplex PCR, yet TCRdb's version contains in-frame clones alone and is incomplete. The repertoire holds under 200,000 clones, over 70% seen once, with approximately 0.55% in the top ten. The material sequenced was PBMCs. The origin of the receptors is a woman between 50 and 59 years old in good health and CMV-seronegative. Each CDR3 is given with its conserved first and last residue.

>TRBJ2-5|TRBV2
CASTRRLAGESQYF
>TRBJ2-3|TRBV4-1
CASSQLAGVIDTQYF
>TRBJ2-1|TRBV28
CASRGVVHYNEQFF
>TRBJ1-5|TRBV7-9
CASSQGGSNQPQHF
>TRBJ1-1|TRBV7-9
CASSLGTGGIVGTEAFF
>TRBJ1-2|TRBV10-2
CATKQGGGYTF
>TRBJ1-2|TRBV29-1
CSVLPHGMRDYGYTF
>TRBJ2-3|TRBV29-1
CSVGLRGYTQYF
>TRBJ2-3|TRBV9
CASSVGVGQGSDTQYF
>TRBJ1-2|TRBV5-4
CASSLEQGGYGYTF
>-|TRBV18
CASSPTGGVEQYF
>TRBJ1-2|TRBV6-5
CASRTPTVKGGYTF
>TRBJ2-6|TRBV2
CASSEWWPDRGGSGANVLTF
>TRBJ2-5|TRBV6-5
CASSLAGGPQETQYF
>TRBJ2-3|TRBV7-9
CASRLLAETDTQYF
>TRBJ2-7|TRBV6-6
CASSEQGSYSYEQYF
>TRBJ2-4|TRBV18
CASSPVQGGVKNIQYF
>TRBJ1-5|TRBV30
CAWSWGLGDQPQHF
>TRBJ2-1|TRBV2
CASIPWGDEQFF
>TRBJ1-5|TRBV28
CASSLPSGQPQHF
>TRBJ2-7|TRBV27
CASRLAESYEQYF
>TRBJ2-7|TRBV28
CASTTGAAGGGYEQYF
>TRBJ1-5|TRBV7-2
CASSRDRRGDQPQHF
>TRBJ1-4|TRBV5-1
CASGQDRGDEKLFF
>TRBJ1-3|TRBV7-3
CASSNQDRGLSGNTIYF
>TRBJ1-2|TRBV5-1
CASSYTGEIDGYTF
>TRBJ2-1|TRBV5-1
CASSLAGPSYNEQFF
>TRBJ2-6|TRBV7-3
CASSLAPYRGRGANGLTF
>TRBJ2-1|TRBV5-6
CASSRTSGGWVNEQFF
>TRBJ2-1|TRBV7-6
CASSPGLAGAYNEQFF
>TRBJ2-3|TRBV6-5
CASSYWESSTDTQYF
>TRBJ1-1|TRBV30
CAWGRDGTTEAFF
>TRBJ2-7|TRBV13
CASSAIVTTYEQYF
>TRBJ2-1|TRBV28
CASNGLAGGTNEQFF
>TRBJ1-2|TRBV2
CASSFAAGLSDYGYTF
>TRBJ2-2|TRBV6-1
CASSVPRTSGSTGELFF
>TRBJ1-4|TRBV7-2
CASSTGQGGEKLFF
>TRBJ2-3|TRBV7-2
CASSQTATLVPDTQYF
>TRBJ2-1|TRBV29-1
CSVELRGLFDEQFF
>TRBJ2-3|TRBV7-3
CASSSLSSPDTQYF
>TRBJ2-5|TRBV12-5
CASGLDTGTQYF
>TRBJ2-3|TRBV28
CASSLRGGAYTQYF
>TRBJ2-7|TRBV18
CASTTSGSSYEQYF
>TRBJ2-3|TRBV27
CASSSLAESTDTQYF
>TRBJ2-7|TRBV28
CASSFQALYEQYF
>TRBJ2-5|TRBV28
CASSPARQGQETQYF
>TRBJ1-5|TRBV9
CASSVGTGKDQPQHF
>TRBJ2-3|TRBV7-7
CASSPSPGLPDTQYF
>TRBJ2-2|TRBV9
CASSTLAEWWELFF